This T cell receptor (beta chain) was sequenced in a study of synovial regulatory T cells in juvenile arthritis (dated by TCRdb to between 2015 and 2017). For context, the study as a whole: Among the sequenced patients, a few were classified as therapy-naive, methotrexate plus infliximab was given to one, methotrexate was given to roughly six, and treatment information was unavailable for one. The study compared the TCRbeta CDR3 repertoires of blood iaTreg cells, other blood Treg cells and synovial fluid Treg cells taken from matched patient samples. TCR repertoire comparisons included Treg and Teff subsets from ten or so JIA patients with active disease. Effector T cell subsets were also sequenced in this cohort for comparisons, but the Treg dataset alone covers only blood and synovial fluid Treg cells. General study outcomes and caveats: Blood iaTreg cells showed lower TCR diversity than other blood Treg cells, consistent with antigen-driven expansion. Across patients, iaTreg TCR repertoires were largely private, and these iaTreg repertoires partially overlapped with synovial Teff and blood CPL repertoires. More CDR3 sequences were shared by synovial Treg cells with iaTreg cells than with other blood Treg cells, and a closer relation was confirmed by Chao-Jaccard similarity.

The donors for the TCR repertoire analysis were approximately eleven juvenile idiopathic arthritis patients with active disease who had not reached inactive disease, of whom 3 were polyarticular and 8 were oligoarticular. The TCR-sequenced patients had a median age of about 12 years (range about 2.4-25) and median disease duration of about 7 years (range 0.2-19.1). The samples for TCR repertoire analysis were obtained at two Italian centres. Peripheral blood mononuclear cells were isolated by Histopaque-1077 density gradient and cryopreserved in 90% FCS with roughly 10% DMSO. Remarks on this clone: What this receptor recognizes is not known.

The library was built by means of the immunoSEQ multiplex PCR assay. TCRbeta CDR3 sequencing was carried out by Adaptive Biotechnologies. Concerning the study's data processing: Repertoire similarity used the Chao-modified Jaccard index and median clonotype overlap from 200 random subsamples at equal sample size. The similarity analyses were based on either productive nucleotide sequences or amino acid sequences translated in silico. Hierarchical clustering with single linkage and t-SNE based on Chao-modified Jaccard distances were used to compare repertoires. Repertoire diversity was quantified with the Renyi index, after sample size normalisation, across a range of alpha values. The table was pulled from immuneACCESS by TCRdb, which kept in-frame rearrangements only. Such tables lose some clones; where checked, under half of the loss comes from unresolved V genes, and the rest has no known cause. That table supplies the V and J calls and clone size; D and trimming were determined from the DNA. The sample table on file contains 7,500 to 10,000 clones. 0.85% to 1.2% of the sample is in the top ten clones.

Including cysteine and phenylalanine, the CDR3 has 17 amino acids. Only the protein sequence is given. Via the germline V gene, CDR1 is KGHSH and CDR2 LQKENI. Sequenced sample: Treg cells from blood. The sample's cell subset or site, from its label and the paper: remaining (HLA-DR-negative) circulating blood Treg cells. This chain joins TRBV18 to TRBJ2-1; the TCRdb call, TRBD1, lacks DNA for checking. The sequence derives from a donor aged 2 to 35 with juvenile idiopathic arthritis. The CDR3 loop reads CASSPRGQGPSNTEQFF.